Reported below is one T cell receptor (beta chain). Its matching antigen is unknown. Preparing the TCRbeta library involved the use of unique molecular identifiers. In TCRdb, the PCR reads were re-called with MiXCR into one record per CDR3 protein. This sample carries a few hundred thousand distinct CDR3 sequences, 25% to 30% of them seen once, and the ten largest clones take about 35%. This sample was included in a study of T-cell reconstitution after alpha-beta-depleted transplantation in children. Study results and caveats: TCRbeta diversity was high at day 60 in some patients (a result of surviving recipient T cells and thymic progenitors). As was reported, about two months after transplant, alpha-beta T cells came from several hundred expanded graft clones.

Germline CDR1 and CDR2: SGHNT and YYREEE (reference sequence). CDR3 size: 16 residues. The germline V and J ends were trimmed by 0 bases and 1 base, with 14 bases remaining between them. The chain has TRBV5-4 and TRBJ2-7, with D perhaps matching TRBD1 or TRBD2 (5 bases each). Here the sequenced sample was PBMCs, taken before TCRalphabeta/CD19-depleted stem cell transplant. The TCR originated in a boy younger than two with Wiskott-Aldrich syndrome, due to receive a stem cell transplant. The CDR3, as DNA: TGTGCCAGCAGCTTGGGGGGACCGGACTTTTCCTACGAGCAGTACTTC. This sequence encodes CASSLGGPDFSYEQYF. Full variable domain (rest looked up from reference TRBV5-4 and TRBJ2-7): ETGVTQSPTHLIKTRGQQVTLRCSSQSGHNTVSWYQQALGQGPQFIFQYYREEENGRGNFPPRFSGLQFPNYSSELNVNALELDDSALYLCASSLGGPDFSYEQYFGPGTRLTVT.